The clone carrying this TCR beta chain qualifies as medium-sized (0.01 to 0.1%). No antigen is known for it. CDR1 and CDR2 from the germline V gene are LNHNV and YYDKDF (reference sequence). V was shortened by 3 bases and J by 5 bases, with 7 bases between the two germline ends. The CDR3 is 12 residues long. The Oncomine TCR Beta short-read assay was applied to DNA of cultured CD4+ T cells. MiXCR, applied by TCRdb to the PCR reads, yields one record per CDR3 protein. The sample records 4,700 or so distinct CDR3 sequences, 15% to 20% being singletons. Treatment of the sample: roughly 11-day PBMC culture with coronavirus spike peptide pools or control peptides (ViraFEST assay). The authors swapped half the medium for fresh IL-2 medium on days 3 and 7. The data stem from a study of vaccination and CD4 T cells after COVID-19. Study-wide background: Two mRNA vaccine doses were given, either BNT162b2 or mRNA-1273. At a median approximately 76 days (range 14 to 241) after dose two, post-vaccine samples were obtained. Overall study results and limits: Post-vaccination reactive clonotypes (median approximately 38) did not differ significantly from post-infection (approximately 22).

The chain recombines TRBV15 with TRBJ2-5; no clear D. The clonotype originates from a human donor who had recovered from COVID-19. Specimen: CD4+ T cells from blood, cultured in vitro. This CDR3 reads CATSRQGETQYF. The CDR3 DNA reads TGTGCCACCAGCAGGCAAGGGGAGACCCAGTACTTC. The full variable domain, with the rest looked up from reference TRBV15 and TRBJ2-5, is DAMVIQNPRYQVTQFGKPVTLSCSQTLNHNVMYWYQQKSSQAPKLLFHYYDKDFNNEADTPDNFQSRRPNTSFCFLDIRSPGLGDTAMYLCATSRQGETQYFGPGTRLLVL.